This T cell receptor (beta chain) was retrieved from a study of tumor and adjacent non-tumor tissue in lung cancer. Study findings and constraints: Tumor tissue had significantly higher TCR diversity than normal lung. Higher tumor TCR diversity was associated with shorter survival. Normal lung showed higher cumulative top 100 clone frequency than tumor.

RNA was extracted from bulk tissue without any cell sorting. More than 3 cm separated this lung sample from the edge of the tumor. A modified ARM-PCR protocol with three rounds of nested PCR amplified TCRbeta. Each CDR3 protein is one row after TCRdb ran MiXCR on the multiplex PCR reads. This table holds 60,000 to 90,000 distinct CDR3 sequences, around 70% found once. This clonotype was detected many times. The antigen is unknown. Trimming pared 7 bases from V and 7 bases from J, leaving 20 bases between. Germline V gene data show CDR1 as MNHNY and CDR2 as SVGAGI (reference sequence). CDR3 size: 14 residues.

The specimen sequenced was distant non-tumor lung tissue. The chain employs TRBV6-6 and TRBJ2-7; D is perhaps TRBD2 (7 bases). The sequence derives from a woman between 50 and 59 years old with non-small cell lung cancer. This chain's CDR3 is CASTPQGGVREQYF. CDR3 nucleotide sequence: TGTGCCAGCACTCCACAAGGGGGGGTCCGGGAGCAGTACTTC.